This TCR beta chain was captured in a study of blood T cell repertoires in COVID-19. Turning to the study itself: Acute-phase and convalescent COVID-19 samples originated in the United States, Italy and Spain. PBMCs, B-cell-depleted T cells, or T cells were the source of the cDNA or gDNA that made up the material.

The CDR3 length is 15 residues. Germline V gene data show CDR1 as GTSNPN and CDR2 as SVGIG (reference sequence). Trimming removed 2 bases at V and 10 bases at J, with 18 bases between. In the authors' workflow: Researchers report that nucleated cell counts were estimated from reference gene primer amplification. Data came from immunoSEQ multiplex PCR; TCRdb stores just in-frame clones and leaves some out. D and trimming were read from the DNA, whereas the V and J calls and clone size are those reported in that table. The table shows some 100,000 clones, with 88% occurring only once. This TCR derives from a woman aged 55 to 70 with acute or convalescent COVID-19. The chain joins TRBV30 to TRBJ1-6, with a weak D call TRBD1 (5 bases). Sequenced: peripheral blood. This chain's CDR3 is CAWSTVGEVRSPLHF. The CDR3 bases are TGTGCCTGGAGTACAGTAGGGGAAGTACGATCACCCCTCCACTTT.